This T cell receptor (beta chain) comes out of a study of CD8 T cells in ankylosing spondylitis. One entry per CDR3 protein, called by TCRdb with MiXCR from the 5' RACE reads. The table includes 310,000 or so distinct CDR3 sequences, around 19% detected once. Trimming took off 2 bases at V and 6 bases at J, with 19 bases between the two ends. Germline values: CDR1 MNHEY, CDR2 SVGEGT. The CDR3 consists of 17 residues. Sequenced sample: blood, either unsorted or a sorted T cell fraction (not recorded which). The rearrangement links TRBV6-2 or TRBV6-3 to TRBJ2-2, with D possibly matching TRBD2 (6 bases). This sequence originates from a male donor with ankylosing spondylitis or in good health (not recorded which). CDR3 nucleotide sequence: TGTGCCAGCAGTTACGATCCGTCGGCTAGCGCTGCCGGGGAGCTGTTTTTT. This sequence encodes CASSYDPSASAAGELFF.